These 32 T cell receptor beta chains were all obtained from the same sample, sequenced in a study of identical twins. MiXCR, applied by TCRdb to the 5' RACE reads, yields one record per CDR3 protein. Among about 570,000 distinct CDR3 sequences, approximately 10% were seen once, and the ten largest hold roughly 3%. Another study also made use of these data, one on yellow fever vaccine responses in identical twins.

Sequenced input: PBMCs. Source of these receptors: a young woman in good health.

The sample holds many counts of this clonotype. The genes are TRBV6-2 or TRBV6-3 and TRBJ2-5, with 7 bases fitting TRBD2. From germline, CDR1 is MNHEY and CDR2 SVGEGT. This CDR3 has 14 amino acids. J was trimmed by 8 bases and V by 2 bases; bases with no gene match: 8. Here the CDR3 DNA reads TGTGCCAGCAGTTACGGACTAGTGGCCGTCACCCAGTACTTC. Translating gives CASSYGLVAVTQYF.

In its sample, this clonotype was seen many times. This chain connects TRBV9 to TRBJ1-1; tentative D call: TRBD1 (5 bases). This CDR3 comprises 16 residues. Trimming left V 0 bases short and J 3 bases short, with 15 bases between. In germline, CDR1 is SGDLS, CDR2 YYNGEE. CDR3 sequence: CASSVAIGGTDTEAFF. CDR3 coding DNA: TGTGCCAGCAGCGTAGCTATCGGGGGGACGGACACTGAAGCTTTCTTT.

The chain joins TRBV4-3 to TRBJ2-6; TRBD1 aligns across 9 bases. This CDR3 has 16 residues. The germline gives CDR1 LGHNA, CDR2 YSLEER. The V and J ends lost 0 bases and 3 bases, in that order; junction bases with no gene match: 0. This chain's CDR3 is CASSQETGGGANVLTF. The CDR3 bases are TGCGCCAGCAGCCAAGAGACAGGGGGTGGGGCCAACGTCCTGACTTTC.

The chain is built from TRBV27 and TRBJ2-1; D not resolved. Trimming took 5 bases from V and 0 from J, leaving 23 bases between them. The CDR3 sequence is 19 residues long. The germline V gene encodes CDR1 MNHEY and CDR2 SMNVEV (reference sequence). The CDR3 sequence is CASSPSWGLGKSSYNEQFF. In DNA, the CDR3 is TGTGCCAGCAGTCCATCCTGGGGTCTAGGAAAGAGCTCCTACAATGAGCAGTTCTTC.

The chain has TRBV6-1 and TRBJ1-2; possible D gene TRBD1, 6 bases. From germline, CDR1 is MNHNS and CDR2 SASEGT. Trimming took off 1 base at V and 8 bases at J, with 14 bases between the two ends. The CDR3 is 14 residues long. The CDR3 here is CASSEVFGQGGYTF. The CDR3 DNA is TGTGCCAGCAGTGAAGTTTTCGGGCAGGGGGGCTACACCTTC.

CDR3 sequence reads: CSVRGFGYEQYF. The CDR3 region has the DNA TGCAGCGTCCGTGGGTTCGGCTACGAGCAGTACTTC. This chain links TRBV29-1 with TRBJ2-7; no definite D call. Germline lookup yields CDR1 SQVTM and CDR2 ANQGSEA. Trimming removed 6 bases at V and 3 bases at J, with 12 bases between. There are 12 residues in the CDR3.

This clonotype has a count of ten or more. The V and J genes are TRBV5-1 and TRBJ2-7, with 11 positions matching TRBD1. This CDR3 has 16 amino acids. The V gene end was trimmed by 6 bases and the J gene end by 4 bases; junction bases not matched to a gene: 12. Germline V CDR1 and CDR2: SGHRS, YFSETQ. This chain's CDR3 is CASTSGTGGSLYEQYF. The DNA of the CDR3 is TGCGCCAGCACCTCCGGGACAGGGGGTTCTCTGTACGAGCAGTACTTC.

The V call is TRBV7-9, the J call TRBJ2-1; 12 bases map to TRBD2. Germline V gene data show CDR1 as SEHNR and CDR2 as FQNEAQ (reference sequence). This CDR3 is 15 amino acids long. The V gene end was trimmed by 5 bases and the J gene end by 9 bases; junction bases not matched to a gene: 8. This CDR3 is CASSPPGLAGGEQFF. The CDR3 nucleotides are TGTGCCAGCAGCCCCCCGGGACTAGCGGGCGGTGAGCAGTTCTTC.

The table lists this clonotype with many counts. J is TRBJ2-1 and V is TRBV7-2; 9 bases match TRBD2. In germline, CDR1 is SGHTA, CDR2 FQGNSA. This CDR3 spans 16 amino acids. The J segment lost 1 base and the V segment lost 5 bases, leaving 6 bases of the junction unmatched. CDR3 nucleotides: TGTGCCAGCAGCATTAGCGGGAGTATTTCCTACAATGAGCAGTTCTTC. Translating gives CASSISGSISYNEQFF.

This clonotype was seen repeatedly, ten times or more. This chain links TRBV29-1 with TRBJ1-4; the match to TRBD1 covers 12 bases. The junction had 0 bases not matched to a gene; V was cut back by 4 bases and J by 6 bases. The CDR3 covers 13 residues. The germline V gene has CDR1 SQVTM and CDR2 ANQGSEA. The CDR3 DNA sequence: TGCAGCGTTGGGGACAGGGGGCATGAAAAACTGTTTTTT. It translates to CSVGDRGHEKLFF.

This clonotype was recorded a few times. The chain has TRBV20-1 and TRBJ1-5, with D perhaps TRBD1 (5 bases). The V gene lost 6 bases and the J gene lost 0 bases, with 15 bases spanning the gap. Germline values: CDR1 DFQATT, CDR2 SNEGSKA (reference sequence). This CDR3 region has 15 residues. This CDR3 reads CSAPEGRGSNQPQHF. CDR3 sequence (DNA): TGCAGTGCCCCTGAGGGACGGGGTAGCAATCAGCCCCAGCATTTT.

This clonotype occurred many times. The chain employs TRBV28 and TRBJ2-3; 9 nucleotides agree with TRBD1. J was trimmed by 0 bases and V by 5 bases; bases with no gene match: 3. Germline CDR1 MDHEN, CDR2 SYDVKM. This CDR3 contains 15 residues. The CDR3 loop reads CASSGTGFSTDTQYF. CDR3 DNA: TGTGCCAGCAGTGGGACAGGGTTCAGCACAGATACGCAGTATTTT.

CDR3 protein: CATSDPQTEAFF. Written as DNA, the CDR3 is TGTGCCACCAGTGATCCCCAGACGGAAGCTTTCTTT. The rearrangement joins TRBV24-1 to TRBJ1-1; no firm D call. The ends were cut back, 3 bases at V and 8 bases at J, with 9 bases in the middle. This CDR3 contains 12 residues. Per germline, CDR1 KGHDR and CDR2 SFDVKD.

The chain has TRBV29-1 and TRBJ2-7, with a possible D match to TRBD2 (6 bases). The length of the CDR3 is 13 residues. Germline V CDR1 and CDR2: SQVTM, ANQGSEA. Trimming removed 6 bases from V and 4 bases from J, with 16 bases in between. For the CDR3, the DNA is TGCAGCGTCCCGGGACTCGGACTTTACGAGCAGTACTTC. Translated: CSVPGLGLYEQYF.

The V call is TRBV30, the J call TRBJ2-3; TRBD2 matches 13 bases. With V trimmed by 1 base and J by 5 bases, 6 bases remained unmatched. The CDR3 runs 16 residues. The germline CDR1 and CDR2 sequences are GTSNPN and SVGIG (reference sequence). CDR3 DNA sequence: TGTGCCTGGAGTGGAGGACTAGCGGGAGTTAAAGATACGCAGTATTTT. It yields the protein CAWSGGLAGVKDTQYF.

The rearrangement joins TRBV30 to TRBJ1-5; D unclear. The CDR3 has 15 residues. Germline CDR1 is GTSNPN and CDR2 is SVGIG (reference sequence). V was cut by 0 bases and J by 3 bases, with 12 bases left in between. The DNA for the CDR3 is TGTGCCTGGAGTGTAAGGGTTAGAGCCAATCAGCCCCAGCATTTT. Residues: CAWSVRVRANQPQHF.

This clonotype was detected ten times or more. CDR3 residues: CASSFSLDRANFNNEQFF. Here the CDR3 DNA reads TGTGCCAGCAGCTTTTCTCTGGACAGAGCGAACTTTAACAATGAGCAGTTCTTC. This sequence joins TRBV11-2 and TRBJ2-1, with a weak D call TRBD1 (6 bases). The CDR3 consists of 18 residues. Germline CDR1 SGHAT, CDR2 FQNNGV. The V end lost 3 bases, the J end lost 5 bases, and 23 bases lay between the germline ends.

This clonotype was picked up many times. This sequence joins TRBV7-9 and TRBJ2-1; D unresolved. Trimming removed 5 bases at V and 12 bases at J, with 11 bases between. CDR3 length: 11 residues. Germline V gene sequence: CDR1 SEHNR, CDR2 FQNEAQ (reference sequence). CDR3 nucleotides: TGTGCCAGCAGCCCCCTTCTTGCGCAGTTCTTC. This sequence encodes CASSPLLAQFF.

The genes are TRBV10-3 and TRBJ2-5; 7 bases map to TRBD2. The J segment lost 3 bases and the V segment lost 3 bases, leaving 7 bases of the junction unmatched. Germline V lookup: CDR1 ENHRY, CDR2 SYGVKD. CDR3 size: 15 residues. The CDR3 DNA follows: TGTGCCATCAGTGACCTTTTCACTAGCGAAGAGACCCAGTACTTC. This codes for CAISDLFTSEETQYF.

There are a few counts of this clonotype. V usage is TRBV18 and J usage is TRBJ1-1; possibly TRBD1 for D (5 bases). The V end was cut by 5 bases, the J end by 3 bases, with 13 bases between. CDR1 and CDR2 (germline): KGHSH, LQKENI. There are 14 residues in the CDR3. CDR3 bases: TGTGCCAGCTCATCCGGGACGGGAGACACTGAAGCTTTCTTT. This sequence encodes CASSSGTGDTEAFF.

The V and J genes are TRBV7-8 and TRBJ2-7; 8 bases match TRBD2. V gave up 5 bases and J gave up 6 bases; unmatched junction bases: 6. This CDR3 has 13 amino acids. Germline assignment: CDR1 SGHVS and CDR2 FQNEAQ. Here the CDR3 reads CASSGRTSLEQYF. In DNA, the CDR3 is TGTGCCAGCAGCGGTAGGACTAGCCTCGAGCAGTACTTC.

This clonotype showed up just a few times. The J gene is TRBJ2-1, the V gene TRBV6-8; D gene uncertain. V was pared by 6 bases and J by 10 bases, with 13 bases between. Germline CDR1 MNHGY, CDR2 SAAAGT. The CDR3 length is 12 residues. CDR3 sequence reads: CASRLPLGEQFF. CDR3 sequence (DNA): TGTGCCAGCAGGCTACCCCTAGGGGAGCAGTTCTTC.

The chain has TRBV5-1 and TRBJ1-1; TRBD1 agrees at 11 bases. Germline loops: CDR1 SGHRS, CDR2 YFSETQ. There are 18 residues in the CDR3. Unmatched junction bases numbered 11, after V lost 2 bases and J lost 2 bases. The chain's CDR3 is CASSLNKGQGARNTEAFF. CDR3 bases: TGCGCCAGCAGCTTAAACAAAGGACAGGGGGCGCGTAACACTGAAGCTTTCTTT. The variable domain in full, with the rest retrieved from reference TRBV5-1 and TRBJ1-1, is KAGVTQTPRYLIKTRGQQVTLSCSPISGHRSVSWYQQTPGQGLQFLFEYFSETQRNKGNFPGRFSGRQFSNSRSEMNVSTLELGDSALYLCASSLNKGQGARNTEAFFGQGTRLTVV.

This clonotype was recorded many times. J is TRBJ1-4 and V is TRBV5-1; D might be TRBD1 (5 bases). The germline gives CDR1 SGHRS, CDR2 YFSETQ. There are 14 residues in the CDR3. V gave up 0 bases and J gave up 4 bases, with 7 bases separating them. CDR3 nucleotides: TGCGCCAGCAGCTTGGGACAGCTTAATGAAAAACTGTTTTTT. Translation gives CASSLGQLNEKLFF. Complete variable domain (other parts from reference TRBV5-1 and TRBJ1-4): KAGVTQTPRYLIKTRGQQVTLSCSPISGHRSVSWYQQTPGQGLQFLFEYFSETQRNKGNFPGRFSGRQFSNSRSEMNVSTLELGDSALYLCASSLGQLNEKLFFGSGTQLSVL.

This clonotype turned up a few times. The chain joins TRBV24-1 to TRBJ1-4; no reliable D call. The CDR3 extends over 13 amino acids. Looked up from germline, CDR1 is KGHDR and CDR2 is SFDVKD. V was cut by 3 bases and J by 11 bases, with 12 bases left in between. This chain's CDR3 is CATSDLKTGKLFF. CDR3 DNA: TGTGCCACCAGTGATCTCAAGACCGGGAAACTGTTTTTT.

This clonotype has more than one count but fewer than ten. The J gene is TRBJ1-1, the V gene TRBV4-3, with D hard to call. Germline assignment: CDR1 LGHNA and CDR2 YSLEER. This CDR3 contains 15 residues. The V gene lost 0 bases and the J gene lost 0 bases, with 8 bases spanning the gap. DNA of the CDR3: TGCGCCAGCAGCCAAGATACGGCAATGAACACTGAAGCTTTCTTT. The encoded protein is CASSQDTAMNTEAFF.

This clonotype was observed a handful of times. The chain has TRBV2 and TRBJ1-1; D unresolved. The CDR3 covers 15 residues. V was clipped by 6 bases and J by 4 bases, with 18 bases between them. From germline, CDR1 is SNHLY and CDR2 FYNNEI. The CDR3 is CASRGWQELGTEAFF. The CDR3 nucleotides are TGTGCCAGCAGAGGTTGGCAGGAATTGGGCACTGAAGCTTTCTTT.

This clonotype was observed a handful of times. The rearrangement links TRBV6-4 to TRBJ2-1; TRBD1 agrees at 9 bases. The J segment lost 2 bases and the V segment lost 7 bases, leaving 6 bases of the junction unmatched. Germline-derived CDR1 and CDR2 are MRHNA and SNTAGT. This CDR3 spans 15 amino acids. The CDR3 loop is CASTAGTGPYNEQFF. DNA for the CDR3: TGTGCCAGCACGGCCGGGACAGGGCCCTACAATGAGCAGTTCTTC.

Ten or more counts support this clonotype. The CDR3 protein is CASSLKGINDIQYF. The CDR3 region has the DNA TGTGCCAGCAGCTTAAAAGGAATAAATGACATTCAGTACTTC. V gene TRBV7-3 combines with J gene TRBJ2-4; D is undetermined. The CDR3 length is 14 residues. Germline assignment: CDR1 SGHTA and CDR2 FQGTGA. Trimming stripped 1 base from V and 8 bases from J, with 12 bases between.

V is TRBV7-2 and J is TRBJ2-1, with 10 bases aligning to TRBD2. Losses at the gene ends were 5 bases for V and 8 bases for J; bases not matched to a gene: 9. CDR1 is SGHTA, CDR2 FQGNSA, per germline. This CDR3 comprises 15 residues. The CDR3 bases are TGTGCCAGCAGCCTGACCGGGACTAGCGTTCATGAGCAGTTCTTC. It is translated as CASSLTGTSVHEQFF.

The chain joins TRBV6-1 to TRBJ2-1, with D perhaps matching TRBD1 (5 bases). V was shortened by 6 bases and J by 0 bases, with 9 bases between the two germline ends. The V gene's germline CDR1 is MNHNS and CDR2 SASEGT. This CDR3 spans 14 amino acids. In DNA, the CDR3 is TGTGCCAGCAGCATAGACAGCTCCTACAATGAGCAGTTCTTC. Its protein product is CASSIDSSYNEQFF.

The chain has TRBV12-3 or TRBV12-4 and TRBJ2-5; 16 positions agree with TRBD2. The V gene end was trimmed by 11 bases and the J gene end by 3 bases; junction bases not matched to a gene: 18. This CDR3 is 19 amino acids long. The CDR3 region is CALCGGTSGGAEREETQYF. CDR3 nucleotides: TGTGCCCTCTGTGGCGGGACTAGCGGGGGGGCCGAAAGGGAAGAGACCCAGTACTTC.